This record concerns one T cell receptor (beta chain) sequence. Its antigen is still unknown. This sample stems from a study of vaccination and CD4 T cells after COVID-19. Study context: The authors exposed cells to overlapping spike peptides derived from SARS-CoV-2, HCoV-NL63, HCoV-OC43 and HCoV-229E.

Treatment denoted: roughly nine-day PBMC culture with coronavirus spike peptide pools or control peptides (ViraFEST assay). From the unexposed donor, CD4+ T cells were collected ahead of the COVID-19 pandemic (2011-2018). Oncomine TCR Beta short-read sequencing was applied to DNA from cultured CD4+ T cells. Each CDR3 protein is one row after TCRdb ran MiXCR on the PCR reads. The repertoire includes 8,500 to 10,000 distinct CDR3 sequences, more than 30% of them detected once, and less than 35% sits in the top ten. Sequences were obtained from CD4+ T cells from blood, cultured in vitro. This receptor was identified in a human donor in good health.

The CDR3 loop is CSASPVGSSNQPQHF. CDR3 nucleotides: TGCAGTGCTAGCCCAGTAGGATCGAGCAATCAGCCCCAGCATTTT. The chain combines TRBV20-1 with TRBJ1-5; D unclear. There are 15 residues in the CDR3. Germline CDR1 and CDR2: DFQATT and SNEGSKA (reference sequence). V was shortened by 3 bases and J by 1 base, with 13 bases between the two germline ends.